A selection of T cell receptor beta chains follows, all from one sample in a study of T cell responses to AZD1222 COVID-19 vaccine. Profiling relied on immunoSEQ multiplex PCR, and the TCRdb table lists in-frame clones only, not all of them. The data contain about 180,000 clones, more than 80% of them seen just once; the ten biggest clones take up 6.9%. Specimen: peripheral blood, collected on day 0 of AZD1222 vaccination. The receptors shown here come from an adult in good health. Each CDR3 is given with its conserved first and last residue. A D gene is named only where the DNA matches it firmly. Only part of the rows carry a size: once, few, many, or a class if the clone is expanded.

CDR3 length,V gene,clone size,D gene,J gene,CDR3 protein,CDR3 DNA
13,TRBV6-5,.,.,TRBJ2-1,CASSYSFSHEQFF,TGTGCCAGCAGTTACTCGTTTTCTCATGAGCAGTTCTTC
12,TRBV11-2,few,.,TRBJ1-5,CASSTRDKVQHF,TGTGCCAGCAGCACCAGGGACAAGGTCCAGCATTTT
15,TRBV29-1,once,.,TRBJ2-2,CSVGEGTRKGGELFF,TGCAGCGTTGGGGAGGGGACAAGGAAAGGCGGGGAGCTGTTTTTT
15,TRBV6-2/TRBV6-3,.,.,TRBJ2-5,CASSYFRGPQETQYF,TGTGCCAGCAGTTACTTCAGGGGACCGCAAGAGACCCAGTACTTC
12,TRBV28,.,.,TRBJ2-1,CASCQGINEQFF,TGTGCCAGCTGTCAGGGGATCAATGAGCAGTTCTTC
17,TRBV19,.,TRBD2,TRBJ2-3,CASSPGLAGARGDTQYF,TGTGCCAGTAGCCCGGGACTAGCGGGGGCACGGGGGGATACGCAGTATTTT
16,TRBV19,.,.,TRBJ1-5,CASSIFGGVGNQPQHF,TGTGCCAGTAGTATTTTCGGCGGGGTTGGCAATCAGCCCCAGCATTTT
15,TRBV7-6,.,.,TRBJ2-5,CASSSGPSLVETQYF,TGTGCCAGCAGCTCCGGTCCCTCTCTAGTAGAGACCCAGTACTTC
16,TRBV6-2/TRBV6-3,.,TRBD1,TRBJ1-1,CASSYSRRGQDTEAFF,TGTGCCAGCAGTTACTCGAGGAGGGGGCAGGACACTGAAGCTTTCTTT
16,TRBV30,.,.,TRBJ2-7,CAWSALWGAEAYEQYF,TGTGCCTGGAGTGCCCTTTGGGGGGCTGAGGCCTACGAGCAGTACTTC
16,TRBV4-1,.,TRBD2,TRBJ2-3,CASSQVPGGGTDTQYF,TGCGCCAGCAGCCAAGTCCCCGGGGGGGGCACAGATACGCAGTATTTT
16,TRBV4-3,.,.,TRBJ1-1,CASSQEIPQENTEAFF,TGCGCCAGCAGCCAAGAAATTCCCCAGGAGAACACTGAAGCTTTCTTT
12,TRBV27,medium-sized,.,TRBJ2-1,CASSLGGYEQFF,TGTGCCAGCAGTTTAGGAGGGTATGAGCAGTTCTTC
15,TRBV9,.,TRBD1,TRBJ1-2,CASSGQGGLNYGYTF,TGTGCCAGCAGCGGGCAGGGGGGCTTGAACTATGGCTACACCTTC
15,TRBV5-1,.,TRBD2,TRBJ2-7,CASSPPEGGGDEQYF,TGCGCCAGCAGCCCTCCTGAGGGCGGGGGGGACGAGCAGTACTTC
14,TRBV30,.,.,TRBJ1-6,CAWTLGGGNSPLHF,TGTGCCTGGACTCTTGGGGGGGGGAATTCACCCCTCCACTTT
15,TRBV19,.,.,TRBJ2-2,CASRTGTRETGELFF,TGTGCCAGTAGAACCGGGACAAGGGAGACCGGGGAGCTGTTTTTT
16,TRBV7-3,.,.,TRBJ2-2,CASSSAGGRNTGELFF,TGTGCCAGCAGCTCCGCCGGGGGCCGAAACACCGGGGAGCTGTTTTTT
13,TRBV9,.,.,TRBJ1-3,CASSDNRGNTIYF,TGTGCCAGCAGCGATAACAGGGGAAACACCATATATTTT
15,TRBV5-1,.,TRBD1,TRBJ1-4,CASSLEGGAVEKLFF,TGCGCCAGCAGCTTGGAAGGGGGCGCGGTTGAAAAACTGTTTTTT
16,TRBV18,.,.,TRBJ2-3,CASSPRQGGSTDTQYF,TGTGCCAGCTCACCAAGACAGGGAGGAAGCACAGATACGCAGTATTTT
15,TRBV10-3,.,TRBD1,TRBJ2-1,CAISPGQSSYNEQFF,TGTGCCATCAGTCCGGGACAGAGCTCCTACAATGAGCAGTTCTTC
13,TRBV5-5,.,.,TRBJ2-3,CASSFASTHTQYF,TGTGCCAGCAGCTTCGCTAGTACACATACGCAGTATTTT
16,TRBV18,.,TRBD1,TRBJ1-1,CASSPATGALNTEAFF,TGTGCCAGCTCACCAGCCACAGGGGCGCTGAACACTGAAGCTTTCTTT
18,TRBV30,.,.,TRBJ2-3,CAWRRGALGGLRTDTQYF,TGTGCCTGGAGGAGAGGGGCCCTCGGGGGGCTGCGCACAGATACGCAGTATTTT
13,TRBV6-5,.,.,TRBJ1-2,CASSYVSLWGYTF,TGTGCCAGCAGTTACGTCTCCCTGTGGGGCTACACCTTC
16,TRBV3-1/TRBV3-2,.,TRBD2,TRBJ2-1,CASSRVGGGAYNEQFF,TGTGCCAGCAGCCGGGTTGGCGGGGGGGCCTACAATGAGCAGTTCTTC
15,TRBV6-5,.,.,TRBJ1-5,CASSYSAGSNQPQHF,TGTGCCAGCAGTTACTCAGCGGGGAGCAATCAGCCCCAGCATTTT
13,TRBV12-3/TRBV12-4,.,.,TRBJ2-7,CASSLQGNYEQYF,TGTGCCAGCAGTCTGCAGGGGAACTACGAGCAGTACTTC